This T cell receptor (beta chain) appears in the sequencing data of a study of cytomegalovirus exposure and HLA in healthy donors. Germline-derived CDR1 and CDR2 are MGHDK and SYGVNS. The CDR3 covers 16 residues. V was clipped by 4 bases and J by 4 bases; unmatched bases: 9. Notes on this clone: What it binds is unknown.

Study findings and constraints: In vitro confirmation showed a few CMV-associated chains to be CMV antigen specific. Looking again later, the authors saw that most CMV-associated TCR beta chains seemed HLA-restricted. Later genetic work tied a missense DCLRE1C variant to beta-chain V and J trimming.

Primers included in the PCR were 60 Vbeta and 13 Jbeta primers. The method was immunoSEQ multiplex PCR; TCRdb's version includes in-frame clones alone and lacks a portion of them. The sample has around 150,000 clones, 70% to 80% seen once; the top ten hold under 2%. This chain joins TRBV25-1 and TRBJ2-3; 9 bases match TRBD2. Sample: PBMCs. This clonotype originated in a female donor in good health and CMV-seropositive. The CDR3 loop reads CASSGHSGGGADTQYF. In DNA, the CDR3 is TGTGCCAGCAGTGGGCATAGCGGGGGCGGAGCAGATACGCAGTATTTT.